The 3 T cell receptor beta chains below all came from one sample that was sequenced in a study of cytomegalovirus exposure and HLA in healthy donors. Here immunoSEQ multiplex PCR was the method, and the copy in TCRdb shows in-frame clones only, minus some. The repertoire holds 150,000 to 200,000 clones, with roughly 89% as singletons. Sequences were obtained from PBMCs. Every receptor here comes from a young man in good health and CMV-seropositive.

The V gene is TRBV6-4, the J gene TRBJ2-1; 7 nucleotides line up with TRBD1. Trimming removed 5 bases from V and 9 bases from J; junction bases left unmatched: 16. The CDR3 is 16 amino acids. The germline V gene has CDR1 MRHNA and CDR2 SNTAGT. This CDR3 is CASSLPPGQPLREQFF. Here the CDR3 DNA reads TGTGCCAGCAGTCTTCCCCCGGGACAGCCACTCCGTGAGCAGTTCTTC.

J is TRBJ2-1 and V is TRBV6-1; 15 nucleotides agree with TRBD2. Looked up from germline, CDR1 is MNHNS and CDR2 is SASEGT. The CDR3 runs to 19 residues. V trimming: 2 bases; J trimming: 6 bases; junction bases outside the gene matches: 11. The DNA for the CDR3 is TGTGCCAGCAGTGAACCCCGGACTAGCGGGAGGGCGGGATCCAATGAGCAGTTCTTC. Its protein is CASSEPRTSGRAGSNEQFF.

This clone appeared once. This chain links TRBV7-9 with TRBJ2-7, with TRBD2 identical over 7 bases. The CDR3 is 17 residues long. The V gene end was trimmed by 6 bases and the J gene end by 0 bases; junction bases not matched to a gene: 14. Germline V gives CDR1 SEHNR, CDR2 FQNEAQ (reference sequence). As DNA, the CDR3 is TGTGCCAGCAGTACTGGAGAGGGCGGGAGAAGCTCCTACGAGCAGTACTTC. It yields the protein CASSTGEGGRSSYEQYF.